This T cell receptor (beta chain) was identified in a study of preoperative IRX-2 immunotherapy in early breast cancer. CDR1 and CDR2 from the germline V gene are SGHTA and FQGNSA. This CDR3 spans 16 amino acids. Deletions cut 5 bases from V and 1 base from J, with 15 bases between. Produced via immunoSEQ multiplex PCR; TCRdb's table is partial and in-frame only. This repertoire shows about 62,000 clones, approximately 93% found once; its top ten account for roughly 1.5%. The treatment denotes: preoperative locoregional IRX-2 cytokine immunotherapy. Preoperative locoregional IRX-2 cytokine immunotherapy was tested in the phase Ib source study.

The rearrangement links TRBV7-2 to TRBJ1-5; possible D gene TRBD1, 6 bases. The sequence was collected from a human donor with breast cancer. Sample acquisition took place from a patient treated with IRX-2 immunotherapy. The CDR3 DNA sequence: TGTGCCAGCAGCACGTGGGGGGGCTTGAGCAATCAGCCCCAGCATTTT. Its protein product is CASSTWGGLSNQPQHF.